One TCR beta chain is described in this entry. The antigen is unknown. Germline and junction disagree at one end, which may indicate a read error. This CDR3 has 13 residues. Germline-derived CDR1 and CDR2 are SNHLY and FYNNEI. Researchers took blood at baseline, on cycle 4 day 1, and on cycle 7 day 1. These data are taken from a study of OX40 agonist ivuxolimab in advanced cancers. The wider study: The patients received ivuxolimab by intravenous route every 2 weeks at 0.01 to 10 mg/kg. Partial responses were achieved by three patients, of whom one had hepatocellular carcinoma and two had cutaneous melanoma. Findings and limits, study-wide: Clonal expansion in partial responders at 0.1-3.0 mg/kg ranked among the lowest.

Assay: immunoSEQ multiplex PCR; the TCRdb copy retains only in-frame clones and omits some. Of about 93,000 clones listed, approximately 94% are singletons. The V gene is TRBV2, the J gene TRBJ2-3; D possibly corresponds to TRBD2 (5 bases). Sample: CD4+ or CD8+ T cells sorted from blood, taken in a trial of the OX40 agonist ivuxolimab. The sequence was obtained from an adult with an advanced solid tumor such as melanoma, head and neck, liver or kidney cancer. CDR3 DNA sequence: TGCCTTGTCGGACGTCTAGCCACAGATACGCAGTATTTT. It specifies CLVGRLATDTQYF.